This TCR beta chain was captured by sequencing in a study of blood T cell repertoires in COVID-19. Background on the study: Sites across the United States, Italy and Spain contributed samples from acute and convalescent COVID-19. Sources were T cells, B-cell-depleted T cells, or PBMCs; the material itself was cDNA or gDNA.

Using immunoSEQ multiplex PCR, the repertoire was profiled, and TCRdb retains in-frame clones only, with some absent. This sample carries fewer than 150,000 clones, roughly 85% of them seen once, and the ten largest clones take 2.5% to 3%. The V segment lost 4 bases and the J segment 2 bases; nucleotides outside the gene matches: 2. Germline CDR1 reads SGHRS; CDR2 reads YFSETQ. The CDR3 runs 13 residues. Specimen: peripheral blood. The clonotype comes from a man in his fifties with acute or convalescent COVID-19. This sequence joins TRBV5-1 and TRBJ2-5, with TRBD2 identical over 7 bases. The CDR3 DNA sequence: TGCGCCAGCAGCCCCGGGGGGCAAGAGACCCAGTACTTC. Protein product: CASSPGGQETQYF.